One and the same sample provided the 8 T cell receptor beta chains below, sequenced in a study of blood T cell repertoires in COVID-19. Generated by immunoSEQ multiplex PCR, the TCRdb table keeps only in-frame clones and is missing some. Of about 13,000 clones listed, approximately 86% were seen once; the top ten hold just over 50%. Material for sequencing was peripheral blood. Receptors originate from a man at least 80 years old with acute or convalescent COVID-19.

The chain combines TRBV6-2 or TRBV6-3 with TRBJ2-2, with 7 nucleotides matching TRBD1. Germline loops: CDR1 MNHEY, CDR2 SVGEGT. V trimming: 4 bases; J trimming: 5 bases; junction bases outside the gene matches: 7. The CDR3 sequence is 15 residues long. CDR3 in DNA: TGTGCCAGCAGTTCCCGACGGACAGGAACCGGGGAGCTGTTTTTT. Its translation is CASSSRRTGTGELFF.

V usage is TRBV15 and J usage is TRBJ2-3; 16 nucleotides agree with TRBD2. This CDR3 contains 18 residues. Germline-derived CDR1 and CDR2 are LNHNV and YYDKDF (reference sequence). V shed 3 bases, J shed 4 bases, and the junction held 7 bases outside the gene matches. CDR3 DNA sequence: TGTGCCACCAGCAGGCCCGGGACTAGCGGGAGGGGCGCAGATACGCAGTATTTT. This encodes CATSRPGTSGRGADTQYF.

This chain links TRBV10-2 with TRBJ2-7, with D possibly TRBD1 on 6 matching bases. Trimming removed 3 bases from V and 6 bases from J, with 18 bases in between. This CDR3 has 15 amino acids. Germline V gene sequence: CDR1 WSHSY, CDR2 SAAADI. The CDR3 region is CASSDVRDRRSEQYF. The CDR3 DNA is TGCGCCAGCAGTGATGTTCGTGACAGGAGATCCGAGCAGTACTTC.

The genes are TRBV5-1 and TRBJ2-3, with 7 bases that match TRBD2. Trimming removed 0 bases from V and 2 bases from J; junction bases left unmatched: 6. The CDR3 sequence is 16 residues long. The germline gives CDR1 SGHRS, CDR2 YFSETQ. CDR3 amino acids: CASSLASGAPTDTQYF. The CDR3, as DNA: TGCGCCAGCAGCTTGGCCAGCGGGGCCCCCACAGATACGCAGTATTTT. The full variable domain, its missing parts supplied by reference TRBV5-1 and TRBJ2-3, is KAGVTQTPRYLIKTRGQQVTLSCSPISGHRSVSWYQQTPGQGLQFLFEYFSETQRNKGNFPGRFSGRQFSNSRSEMNVSTLELGDSALYLCASSLASGAPTDTQYFGPGTRLTVL.

CDR3 sequence reads: CASSFKNTEAFF. The CDR3 bases are TGTGCCAGCAGCTTCAAGAACACTGAAGCTTTCTTT. This chain connects TRBV7-9 to TRBJ1-1; D is uncertain. The CDR3 spans 12 residues. Trimming removed 3 bases from V and 1 base from J, with 3 bases in between. Germline assignment: CDR1 SEHNR and CDR2 FQNEAQ (reference sequence).

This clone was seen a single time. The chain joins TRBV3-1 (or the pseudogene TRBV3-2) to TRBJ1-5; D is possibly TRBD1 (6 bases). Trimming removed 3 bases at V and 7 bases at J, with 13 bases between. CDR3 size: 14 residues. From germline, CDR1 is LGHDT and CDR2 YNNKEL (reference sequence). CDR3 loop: CASSQGHNRQPQHF. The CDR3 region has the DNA TGTGCCAGCAGCCAGGGACACAACAGACAGCCCCAGCATTTT.

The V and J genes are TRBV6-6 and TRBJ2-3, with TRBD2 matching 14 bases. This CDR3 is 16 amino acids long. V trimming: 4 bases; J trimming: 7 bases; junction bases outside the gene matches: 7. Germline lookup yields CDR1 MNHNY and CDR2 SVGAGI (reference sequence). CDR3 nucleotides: TGTGCCAGCAGTTCGGGACTAGCGGGAGCGGGGAATACGCAGTATTTT. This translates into CASSSGLAGAGNTQYF.

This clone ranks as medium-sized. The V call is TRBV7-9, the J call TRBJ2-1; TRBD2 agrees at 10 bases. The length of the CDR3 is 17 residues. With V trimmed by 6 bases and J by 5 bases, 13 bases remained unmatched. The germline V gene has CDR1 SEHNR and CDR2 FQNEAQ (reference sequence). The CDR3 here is CASRGGRLAGFHNEQFF. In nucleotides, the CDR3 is TGTGCCAGCAGGGGGGGCAGACTAGCGGGCTTCCACAATGAGCAGTTCTTC.